These 27 T cell receptor beta chains came from one sample sequenced in a study of a mutant IDH1 vaccine in newly diagnosed glioma. These TCRs are of unknown antigen specificity. Libraries were prepared by immunoSEQ multiplex PCR; TCRdb keeps only in-frame clonotypes and omits some of them. The sample includes around 60,000 clones, 70% to 90% seen only once; the top ten take less than 5%. The sample's time point: week 23, last vaccination. Vaccination used 300 ug of mutant IDH1 20-mer peptide per dose, with topical imiquimod. The starting material was PBMCs, obtained from a glioma patient whose treatment included an IDH1 peptide vaccine. These receptors were collected from a young man with glioma.

The rearrangement joins TRBV28 to TRBJ1-3; 10 bases are a match to TRBD1. Germline assignment: CDR1 MDHEN and CDR2 SYDVKM. V trimming: 7 bases; J trimming: 2 bases; junction bases outside the gene matches: 5. The CDR3 sequence is 15 residues long. This CDR3 is CASKRDRGAGNTIYF. The CDR3 region has the DNA TGTGCCAGCAAAAGGGACAGGGGAGCTGGAAACACCATATATTTT.

The table lists this clone with a few counts. The chain recombines TRBV6-5 with TRBJ1-1, with TRBD1 matching over 7 bases. CDR1 is MNHEY and CDR2 is SVGAGI in the germline V gene. The CDR3 length is 13 residues. The V segment lost 7 bases and the J segment 1 base; nucleotides outside the gene matches: 3. The CDR3 bases are TGTGCCAGCAAAGGGACAGAGAACACTGAAGCTTTCTTT. This encodes CASKGTENTEAFF.

This chain joins TRBV5-1 and TRBJ2-1; D is possibly TRBD1 (6 bases). The CDR3 covers 11 residues. The V end lost 7 bases, the J end lost 9 bases, and 11 bases lay between the germline ends. Germline V gives CDR1 SGHRS, CDR2 YFSETQ. CDR3 nucleotides: TGCGCCAGCTCTTGGGGGCTTGAGCAGTTCTTC. This encodes CASSWGLEQFF. The complete variable domain, with remaining parts taken from reference TRBV5-1 and TRBJ2-1, reads KAGVTQTPRYLIKTRGQQVTLSCSPISGHRSVSWYQQTPGQGLQFLFEYFSETQRNKGNFPGRFSGRQFSNSRSEMNVSTLELGDSALYLCASSWGLEQFFGPGTRLTVL.

The chain is built from TRBV29-1 and TRBJ1-1, with 8 bases that match TRBD1. V shed 7 bases, J shed 5 bases, and the junction held 12 bases outside the gene matches. Germline-derived CDR1 and CDR2 are SQVTM and ANQGSEA. This CDR3 spans 14 amino acids. CDR3 sequence: CSASEQGVKTEAFF. In DNA form, the CDR3 reads TGCAGCGCATCAGAACAGGGGGTCAAGACTGAAGCTTTCTTT.

J is TRBJ2-3 and V is TRBV10-3; the D gene is possibly TRBD2 (7 bases). CDR3 size: 14 residues. CDR1 is ENHRY, CDR2 SYGVKD, per germline. V shed 8 bases and J shed 2 bases, with 14 bases lying between them. The CDR3 nucleotides are TGTGCCATCGGCGAGGGGGGGTCCACAGATACGCAGTATTTT. It codes for CAIGEGGSTDTQYF.

The V and J genes are TRBV11-2 and TRBJ2-2, with TRBD2 matching over 8 bases. Losses at the gene ends were 0 bases for V and 4 bases for J; bases not matched to a gene: 10. Per germline, CDR1 SGHAT and CDR2 FQNNGV. CDR3 length: 18 residues. CDR3 in DNA: TGTGCCAGCAGCTTAGATCTCTGGGTAGCGGGGATCACCGGGGAGCTGTTTTTT. This codes for CASSLDLWVAGITGELFF.

This chain links TRBV9 with TRBJ2-1; 10 nucleotides line up with TRBD2. The CDR3 is 15 residues long. Germline V gene sequence: CDR1 SGDLS, CDR2 YYNGEE. V was pared by 0 bases and J by 8 bases, with 5 bases of the junction left unmatched. CDR3 region: CASSVGAGGPHEQFF. The CDR3, as DNA: TGTGCCAGCAGCGTAGGAGCGGGGGGGCCGCATGAGCAGTTCTTC.

The V gene is TRBV9, the J gene TRBJ1-4; D remains ambiguous. The CDR3 totals 15 residues. Trimming stripped 2 bases from V and 0 bases from J, with 8 bases between. Germline V gene data show CDR1 as SGDLS and CDR2 as YYNGEE. CDR3 protein: CASSVQEATNEKLFF. CDR3 DNA: TGTGCCAGCAGCGTGCAGGAAGCAACTAATGAAAAACTGTTTTTT.

The sample holds one count of this clone. This chain links TRBV4-2 with TRBJ1-2, with 10 bases fitting TRBD1. The CDR3 loop spans 15 amino acids. V was pared by 1 base and J by 3 bases, with 2 bases of the junction left unmatched. Looked up from germline, CDR1 is LGHNA and CDR2 is YNFKEQ. This CDR3 reads CASSQVGTGDYGYTF. CDR3 bases: TGTGCCAGCAGCCAAGTTGGGACAGGGGACTATGGCTACACCTTC.

Details on this clone: Different DNA sequences within this sample yield the same CDR3. The chain couples TRBV5-1 to TRBJ2-7; unclear D gene. V lost 5 bases, J lost 0 bases, and 3 bases lay in between. Germline CDR1 is SGHRS and CDR2 is YFSETQ. The CDR3 is 11 amino acids. The CDR3 DNA is TGCGCCAGCAGTTCCTCCTACGAGCAGTACTTC. Translation: CASSSSYEQYF.

The gene calls are TRBV7-7 and TRBJ2-1; TRBD1 matches at 9 bases. V trimming: 5 bases; J trimming: 7 bases; junction bases outside the gene matches: 6. This CDR3 is built from 14 residues. The V gene's germline CDR1 is SSHAT and CDR2 FNYEAQ (reference sequence). The CDR3 reads CASSHGQGSNEQFF. CDR3 DNA sequence: TGTGCCAGCAGCCACGGACAGGGGAGTAATGAGCAGTTCTTC.

CDR3 nucleotide sequence: TGTGCCAGCAGCGAGTCCGGGACAGGGGCCCCAGGCTCTGAAGCTTTCTTT. This sequence encodes CASSESGTGAPGSEAFF. The V gene is TRBV7-8, the J gene TRBJ1-1; TRBD1 matches 10 bases. V shed 5 bases, J shed 6 bases, and the junction held 15 bases outside the gene matches. Germline V CDR1 and CDR2: SGHVS, FQNEAQ. The CDR3 spans 17 residues.

V usage is TRBV11-3 and J usage is TRBJ1-1; D not resolved. CDR3 size: 14 residues. Germline CDR1 reads SGHNT; CDR2 reads YENEEA. The V end was cut by 0 bases, the J end by 2 bases, with 7 bases between. Here the CDR3 reads CASSLEGLNTEAFF. The CDR3 DNA follows: TGTGCCAGCAGCTTAGAGGGCTTAAACACTGAAGCTTTCTTT.

CDR3 in DNA: TGTGCCAGCAGCTTATTATTAGCCGGACTAGCGGGGATCACCGGGGAGCTGTTTTTT. As protein: CASSLLLAGLAGITGELFF. This chain joins TRBV7-9 and TRBJ2-2; 12 bases map to TRBD2. The CDR3 covers 19 residues. Germline V gene lookup returns CDR1 SEHNR and CDR2 FQNEAQ (reference sequence). With 2 bases clipped from V and 4 bases from J, the junction kept 11 bases outside the gene matches.

The CDR3 DNA is TGCGCCAGCAGCCAAGGACTAGCGGGGGGCCCGTACAATGAGCAGTTCTTC. Its protein product is CASSQGLAGGPYNEQFF. V gene TRBV4-1 combines with J gene TRBJ2-1; 13 bases fit TRBD2. Germline assignment: CDR1 MGHRA and CDR2 YSYEKL. The CDR3 loop spans 17 amino acids. Trimming at V came to 1 base and at J to 4 bases, leaving 4 bases not matched to a gene.

V usage is TRBV7-9 and J usage is TRBJ2-7; D is ambiguous. Trimming took 1 base from V and 0 from J, leaving 13 bases between them. The CDR3 sequence is 16 residues long. Germline lookup yields CDR1 SEHNR and CDR2 FQNEAQ (reference sequence). Here the CDR3 reads CASSLGLAESSYEQYF. In DNA, the CDR3 is TGTGCCAGCAGCTTAGGTTTGGCGGAGAGCTCCTACGAGCAGTACTTC.

CDR3 sequence reads: CASRGRGVGAQPQHF. The CDR3 coding sequence is TGTGCCAGCAGGGGTAGGGGAGTTGGTGCTCAGCCCCAGCATTTT. The V call is TRBV2, the J call TRBJ1-5, with D perhaps TRBD1 (5 bases). The CDR3 has 15 residues. V was pared by 6 bases and J by 6 bases, with 18 bases between. Per the germline V gene, CDR1 is SNHLY and CDR2 is FYNNEI.

This chain uses TRBV6-1 with TRBJ1-5; a weak D match, TRBD1 (5 bases). The CDR3 consists of 13 residues. Germline lookup yields CDR1 MNHNS and CDR2 SASEGT. With 4 bases removed from V and 5 bases from J, the gap between germline ends came to 9 bases. This CDR3 is CASSAGLDQPQHF. The DNA of the CDR3 is TGTGCCAGCAGTGCAGGGCTGGATCAGCCCCAGCATTTT.

This chain uses TRBV19 with TRBJ2-1; D might be TRBD1 (6 bases). Between the trimmed V and J ends, which lost 3 bases and 0 bases, there was a span of 9 bases. The CDR3 spans 15 residues. Germline CDR1 reads LNHDA; CDR2 reads SQIVND (reference sequence). This CDR3 reads CASSITTGSYNEQFF. CDR3 DNA sequence: TGTGCCAGTAGTATCACGACAGGCTCCTACAATGAGCAGTTCTTC.

Only a few counts were recorded for this clone. The V and J genes are TRBV11-2 and TRBJ1-1; tentative D call: TRBD1 (5 bases). The ends were cut back, 5 bases at V and 6 bases at J, with 19 bases in the middle. This CDR3 comprises 15 residues. Germline CDR1 SGHAT, CDR2 FQNNGV. CDR3 amino acids: CASSRGGGRGAEAFF. The CDR3 bases are TGTGCCAGCAGCAGAGGAGGAGGGAGGGGCGCTGAAGCTTTCTTT.

This chain joins TRBV10-3 and TRBJ2-7, with D maybe TRBD1 (5 bases). The V gene's germline CDR1 is ENHRY and CDR2 SYGVKD. The CDR3 sequence is 13 residues long. The V end was cut by 10 bases, the J end by 6 bases, with 19 bases between. For the CDR3, the DNA is TGTGCCACCTCGACAGCCTCTAATGTCGAGCAGTACTTC. It yields the protein CATSTASNVEQYF.

V is TRBV28 and J is TRBJ2-7, with 7 bases fitting TRBD1. Trimming took 6 bases from V and 2 from J; bases not matched to a gene: 7. Germline CDR1 MDHEN, CDR2 SYDVKM. This CDR3 is 14 amino acids long. CDR3 amino acids: CASRTDRWTYEQYF. Written as DNA, the CDR3 is TGTGCCAGCAGGACGGACAGGTGGACCTACGAGCAGTACTTC.

The CDR3 spells CAISESTGAETQYF. CDR3 bases: TGTGCCATCAGTGAGTCGACAGGGGCAGAGACCCAGTACTTC. The chain combines TRBV10-3 with TRBJ2-5; TRBD1 matches 8 bases. The CDR3 sequence is 14 residues long. With 0 bases clipped from V and 4 bases from J, the junction kept 1 base outside the gene matches. Germline values: CDR1 ENHRY, CDR2 SYGVKD.

The rearrangement links TRBV10-1 to TRBJ2-2; D unresolved. Trimming shortened V by 2 bases and J by 6 bases, and 7 bases separated the two germline ends. The CDR3 is 13 amino acids. Germline V gene data show CDR1 as WNHNN and CDR2 as SYGVQD (reference sequence). The CDR3, as DNA: TGCGCCAGCAGTGAGGGAGATGCCGGGGAGCTGTTTTTT. Its translation: CASSEGDAGELFF.

The rearrangement links TRBV6-1 to TRBJ2-5, with TRBD1 identical over 7 bases. Germline CDR1 and CDR2: MNHNS and SASEGT. After removal of 1 base from V and 1 base from J, the junction contained 3 bases not matched to a gene. The CDR3 covers 15 residues. CDR3 DNA sequence: TGTGCCAGCAGTGAAGAACAGGGGCCCCAAGAGACCCAGTACTTC. As protein: CASSEEQGPQETQYF.

This sequence joins TRBV11-2 and TRBJ1-2; the D is unclear. This CDR3 is built from 13 residues. Trimming stripped 1 base from V and 2 bases from J, with 5 bases between. Germline V gene sequence: CDR1 SGHAT, CDR2 FQNNGV. Written as DNA, the CDR3 is TGTGCCAGCAGCTTAGTATACAACTATGGCTACACCTTC. This sequence encodes CASSLVYNYGYTF.

This chain joins TRBV7-9 and TRBJ1-1, with D possibly being TRBD1 (5 bases). V dropped 1 base and J dropped 1 base, with 10 bases sitting between them. The CDR3 spans 15 residues. From germline, CDR1 is SEHNR and CDR2 FQNEAQ (reference sequence). CDR3 DNA sequence: TGTGCCAGCAGCTTAGGTGCCAGGGAGAACACTGAAGCTTTCTTT. This sequence encodes CASSLGARENTEAFF.